This T cell receptor (beta chain) derives from a study of T cells in Graves' hyperthyroidism and ophthalmopathy. Amplified TCR beta CDR3 regions came from RNA transcripts. Researchers ran a first-round RT-PCR on the TCR CDR3 using the HTBI primer set. TCRdb called the multiplex PCR reads again in MiXCR, with one record for every CDR3 protein. This sample has about 640,000 distinct CDR3 sequences, with roughly 20% found just once. With 5 bases clipped from V and 2 bases from J, the junction kept 10 bases outside the gene matches. Germline V gene data show CDR1 as MNHEY and CDR2 as SMNVEV (reference sequence). The CDR3 extends over 17 amino acids. This sample holds PBMCs from about 9.3 ml fresh peripheral blood. This clonotype showed up many times.

J is TRBJ1-5 and V is TRBV27; TRBD1 matches 9 bases. The sequenced sample was blood. This sequence was found in a man aged 25-40 years with Graves' ophthalmopathy. In DNA form, the CDR3 reads TGTGCCAGCAGTAAGGCAGACAGGGGGAAGGGCAATCAGCCCCAGCATTTT. Amino acid sequence: CASSKADRGKGNQPQHF.